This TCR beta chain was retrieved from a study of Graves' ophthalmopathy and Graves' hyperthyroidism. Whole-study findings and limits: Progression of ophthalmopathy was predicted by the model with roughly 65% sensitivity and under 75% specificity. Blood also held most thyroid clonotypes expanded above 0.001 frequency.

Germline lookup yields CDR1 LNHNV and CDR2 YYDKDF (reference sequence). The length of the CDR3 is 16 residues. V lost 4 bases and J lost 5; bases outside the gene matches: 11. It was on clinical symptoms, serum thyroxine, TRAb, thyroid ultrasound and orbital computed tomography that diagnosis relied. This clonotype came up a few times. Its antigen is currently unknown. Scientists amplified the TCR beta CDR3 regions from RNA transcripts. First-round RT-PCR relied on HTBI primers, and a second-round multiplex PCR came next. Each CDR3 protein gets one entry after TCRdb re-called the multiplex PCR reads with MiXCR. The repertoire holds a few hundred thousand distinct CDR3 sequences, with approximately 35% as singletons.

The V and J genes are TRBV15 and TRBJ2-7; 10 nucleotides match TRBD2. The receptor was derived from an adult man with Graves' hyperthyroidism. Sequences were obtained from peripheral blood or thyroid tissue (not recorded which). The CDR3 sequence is CATSTVLSGRSNEQYF. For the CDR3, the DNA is TGTGCCACCAGCACCGTACTTAGCGGGAGGTCCAACGAGCAGTACTTC.